Presented here are 10 T cell receptor beta chains from one specimen sequenced in a study of beta chain features in type 1 diabetes. Every bit of the isolated RNA underwent reverse transcription, so sequencing read expressed TCRB transcripts. TCRdb keeps only in-frame clones here, not all; method: immunoSEQ multiplex PCR. The sample holds 80,000 to 90,000 clones; around 32% are singletons and the top ten take 0.35% to 0.45%. Sample: stem cell memory CD4+ T cells from blood. All receptors derive from a woman aged 18-29 years in good health.

The chain carries TRBV13 and TRBJ2-7; possibly TRBD2 for D (6 bases). V dropped 2 bases and J dropped 2 bases, with 13 bases sitting between them. This CDR3 spans 15 amino acids. Germline V gives CDR1 PRHDT, CDR2 FYEKMQ (reference sequence). DNA for the CDR3: TGTGCCAGCAGCTTAAGGGACTTCTCTCCCTACGAGCAGTACTTC. Translation: CASSLRDFSPYEQYF. Using reference TRBV13 and TRBJ2-7 for the parts outside the CDR3, the full variable domain is AAGVIQSPRHLIKEKRETATLKCYPIPRHDTVYWYQQGPGQDPQFLISFYEKMQSDKGSIPDRFSAQQFSDYHSELNMSSLELGDSALYFCASSLRDFSPYEQYFGPGTRLTVT.

The CDR3 protein is CASSLDRVHEQYF. CDR3 coding DNA: TGTGCCAGCAGTCTGGACAGGGTCCACGAGCAGTACTTC. The gene calls are TRBV13 and TRBJ2-7; 8 bases align to TRBD1. In germline, CDR1 is PRHDT, CDR2 FYEKMQ (reference sequence). This CDR3 contains 13 residues. V shed 6 bases and J 5 bases; nucleotides not matched to a gene: 6.

The chain carries TRBV4-1 and TRBJ2-1, with 11 bases matching TRBD2. Per the germline V gene, CDR1 is MGHRA and CDR2 is YSYEKL. Trimming at V came to 0 bases and at J to 5 bases, leaving 15 bases not matched to a gene. The CDR3 covers 20 residues. The CDR3 protein is CASSQEGLAGGRGRHNEQFF. As DNA, the CDR3 is TGCGCCAGCAGCCAAGAGGGGCTAGCGGGAGGCCGCGGTCGGCACAATGAGCAGTTCTTC.

This clone was found a few times. The chain carries TRBV2 and TRBJ1-2, with 8 bases fitting TRBD1. CDR1 is SNHLY and CDR2 is FYNNEI in the germline V gene. The junction had 4 bases not matched to a gene; V was cut back by 6 bases and J by 1 base. The CDR3 has 14 residues. The DNA of the CDR3 is TGTGCCAGCAGAGCGACAGGGGTTAACTATGGCTACACCTTC. It translates to CASRATGVNYGYTF.

V gene TRBV7-2 combines with J gene TRBJ2-3, with D possibly being TRBD2 (7 bases). Germline V gene lookup returns CDR1 SGHTA and CDR2 FQGNSA. Trimming removed 1 base from V and 3 bases from J, with 11 bases in between. The CDR3 covers 15 residues. CDR3 sequence reads: CASSLGGGRTDTQYF. CDR3 coding DNA: TGTGCCAGCAGCTTAGGGGGGGGCCGGACAGATACGCAGTATTTT.

In its sample, this clone was seen a few times. The chain couples TRBV4-2 to TRBJ2-2, with TRBD2 matching over 11 bases. CDR3 length: 18 residues. The J segment lost 7 bases and the V segment lost 2 bases, leaving 12 bases of the junction unmatched. Germline V gene data show CDR1 as LGHNA and CDR2 as YNFKEQ. The CDR3 region is CASSQSRALAGEGGELFF. The CDR3 DNA follows: TGTGCCAGCAGCCAAAGCCGGGCACTAGCGGGAGAGGGCGGGGAGCTGTTTTTT.

The rearrangement uses TRBV7-8 and TRBJ2-2, with 9 positions matching TRBD1. Trimming removed 5 bases from V and 6 bases from J; junction bases left unmatched: 7. There are 15 residues in the CDR3. Germline values: CDR1 SGHVS, CDR2 FQNEAQ. This CDR3 reads CASSRRDRVAGELFF. The CDR3 bases are TGTGCCAGCAGCCGGAGGGACAGGGTCGCCGGGGAGCTGTTTTTT.

This clone has a handful of counts. This chain connects TRBV9 to TRBJ2-5; D is possibly TRBD2 (6 bases). Germline assignment: CDR1 SGDLS and CDR2 YYNGEE. The CDR3 has 15 residues. Between the trimmed V and J ends, which lost 0 bases and 5 bases, there was a span of 14 bases. CDR3 residues: CASSVGGGEAETQYF. DNA for the CDR3: TGTGCCAGCAGCGTAGGGGGCGGGGAGGCCGAGACCCAGTACTTC.

The chain couples TRBV23-1 to TRBJ1-1; 8 bases agree with TRBD1. TRBV23-1 is classed as an ORF, of uncertain function. The CDR3 consists of 14 residues. The trim removed 10 bases at V and 3 bases at J, leaving 10 bases unmatched. The CDR3 loop reads CATLWTGIDTEAFF. The CDR3, as DNA: TGCGCCACCCTCTGGACAGGGATAGACACTGAAGCTTTCTTT.

The gene calls are TRBV30 and TRBJ2-1; no firm D call. The CDR3 has 13 residues. Germline V gives CDR1 GTSNPN, CDR2 SVGIG (reference sequence). Trimming removed 0 bases from V and 10 bases from J, with 13 bases in between. This CDR3 reads CAWSVQSAREQFF. The CDR3, as DNA: TGTGCCTGGAGTGTACAAAGCGCGCGGGAGCAGTTCTTC.